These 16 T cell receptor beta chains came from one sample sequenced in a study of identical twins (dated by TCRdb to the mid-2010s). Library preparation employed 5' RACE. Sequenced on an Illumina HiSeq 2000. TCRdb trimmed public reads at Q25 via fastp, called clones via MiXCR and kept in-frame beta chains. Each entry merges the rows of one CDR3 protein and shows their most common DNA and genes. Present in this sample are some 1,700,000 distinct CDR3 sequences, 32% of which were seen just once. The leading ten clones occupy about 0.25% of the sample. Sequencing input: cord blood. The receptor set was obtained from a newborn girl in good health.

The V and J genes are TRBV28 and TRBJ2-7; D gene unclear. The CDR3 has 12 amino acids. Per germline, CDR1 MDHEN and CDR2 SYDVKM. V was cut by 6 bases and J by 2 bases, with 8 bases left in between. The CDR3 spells CASRQIPYEQYF. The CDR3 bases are TGTGCCAGCAGACAAATACCCTACGAGCAGTACTTC.

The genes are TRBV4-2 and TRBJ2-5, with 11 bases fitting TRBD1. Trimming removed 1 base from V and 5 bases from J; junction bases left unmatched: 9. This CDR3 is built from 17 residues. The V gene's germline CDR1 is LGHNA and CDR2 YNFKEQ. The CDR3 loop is CASSQAYTGTGGETQYF. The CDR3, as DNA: TGTGCCAGCAGCCAAGCTTATACCGGGACAGGGGGGGAGACCCAGTACTTC.

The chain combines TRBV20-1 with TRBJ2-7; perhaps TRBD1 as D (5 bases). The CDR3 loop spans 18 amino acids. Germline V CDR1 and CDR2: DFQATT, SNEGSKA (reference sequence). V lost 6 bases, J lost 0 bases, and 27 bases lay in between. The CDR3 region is CSASSDSTEEQASYEQYF. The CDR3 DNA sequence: TGCAGTGCCAGCAGTGACTCGACAGAGGAACAGGCCTCCTACGAGCAGTACTTC.

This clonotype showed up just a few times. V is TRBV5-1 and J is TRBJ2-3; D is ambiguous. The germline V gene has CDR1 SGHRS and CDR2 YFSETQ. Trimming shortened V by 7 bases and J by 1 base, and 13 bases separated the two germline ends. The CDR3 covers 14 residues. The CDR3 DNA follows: TGCGCCAGCGAGATGGGCTCCGGCACAGATACGCAGTATTTT. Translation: CASEMGSGTDTQYF.

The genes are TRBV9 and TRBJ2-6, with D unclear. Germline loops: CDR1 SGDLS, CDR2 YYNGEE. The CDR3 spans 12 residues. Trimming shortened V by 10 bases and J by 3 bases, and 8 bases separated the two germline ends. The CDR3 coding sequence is TGTGCCGGTTCGTATGGGGCCAACGTCCTGACTTTC. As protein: CAGSYGANVLTF. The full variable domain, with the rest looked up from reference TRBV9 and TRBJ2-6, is DSGVTQTPKHLITATGQRVTLRCSPRSGDLSVYWYQQSLDQGLQFLIQYYNGEERAKGNILERFSAQQFPDLHSELNLSSLELGDSALYFCAGSYGANVLTFGAGSRLTVL.

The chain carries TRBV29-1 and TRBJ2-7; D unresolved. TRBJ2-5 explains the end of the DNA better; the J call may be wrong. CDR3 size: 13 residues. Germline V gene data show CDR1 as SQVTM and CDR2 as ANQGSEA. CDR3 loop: CSVSEVPRETQYF. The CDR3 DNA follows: TGCAGCGTCTCCGAAGTCCCCCGGGAGACCCAGTACTTC.

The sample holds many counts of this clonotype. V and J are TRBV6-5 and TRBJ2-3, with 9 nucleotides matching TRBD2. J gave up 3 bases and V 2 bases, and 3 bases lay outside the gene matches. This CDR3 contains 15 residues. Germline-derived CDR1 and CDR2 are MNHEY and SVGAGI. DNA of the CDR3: TGTGCCAGCAGTTACGGGGCGGGAGGGACAGATACGCAGTATTTT. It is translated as CASSYGAGGTDTQYF.

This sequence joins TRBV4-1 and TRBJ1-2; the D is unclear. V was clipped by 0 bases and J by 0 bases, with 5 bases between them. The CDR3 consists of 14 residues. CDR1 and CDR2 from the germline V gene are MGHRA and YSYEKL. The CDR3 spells CASSQDLTNYGYTF. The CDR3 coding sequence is TGCGCCAGCAGCCAAGATCTTACTAACTATGGCTACACCTTC.

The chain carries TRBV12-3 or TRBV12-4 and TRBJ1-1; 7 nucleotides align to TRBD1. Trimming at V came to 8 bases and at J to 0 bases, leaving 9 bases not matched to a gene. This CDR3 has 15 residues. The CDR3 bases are TGTGCCAGCGGCCCAGGGGGGGCTATGAACACTGAAGCTTTCTTT. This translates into CASGPGGAMNTEAFF.

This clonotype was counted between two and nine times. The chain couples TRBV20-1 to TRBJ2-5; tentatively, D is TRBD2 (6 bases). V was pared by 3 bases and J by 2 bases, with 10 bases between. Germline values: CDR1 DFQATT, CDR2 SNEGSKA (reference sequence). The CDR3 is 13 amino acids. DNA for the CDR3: TGCAGTGCTAGTGAGGCGGGGCAAGAGACCCAGTACTTC. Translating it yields CSASEAGQETQYF.

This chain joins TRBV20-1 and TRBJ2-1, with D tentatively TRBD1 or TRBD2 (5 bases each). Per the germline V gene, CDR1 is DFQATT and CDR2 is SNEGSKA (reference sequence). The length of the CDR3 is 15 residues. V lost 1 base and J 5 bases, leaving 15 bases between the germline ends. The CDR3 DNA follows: TGCAGTGCTAGAGGCGTGTCGGGACCCAACAATGAGCAGTTCTTC. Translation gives CSARGVSGPNNEQFF.

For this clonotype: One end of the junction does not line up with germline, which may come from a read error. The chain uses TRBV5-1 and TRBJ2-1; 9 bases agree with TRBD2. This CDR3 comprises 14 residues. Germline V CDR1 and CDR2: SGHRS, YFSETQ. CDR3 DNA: TGCGCCAGCAGTAGCGGGAGCTCCTGCAATGAGCAGTTCTTC. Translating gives CASSSGSSCNEQFF.

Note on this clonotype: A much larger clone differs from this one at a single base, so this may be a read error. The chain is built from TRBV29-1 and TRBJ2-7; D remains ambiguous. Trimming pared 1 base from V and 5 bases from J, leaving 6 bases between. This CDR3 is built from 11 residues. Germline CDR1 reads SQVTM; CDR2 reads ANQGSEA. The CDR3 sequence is CSVEGSDEQYF. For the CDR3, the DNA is TGCAGCGTTGAAGGGTCCGACGAGCAGTACTTC.

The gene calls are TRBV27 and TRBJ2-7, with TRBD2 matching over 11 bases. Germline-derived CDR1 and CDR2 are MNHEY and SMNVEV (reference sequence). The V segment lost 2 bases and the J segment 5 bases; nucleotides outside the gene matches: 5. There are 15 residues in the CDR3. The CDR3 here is CASSLTTSGNHEQYF. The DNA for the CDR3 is TGTGCCAGCAGTTTAACGACTAGCGGGAACCACGAGCAGTACTTC.

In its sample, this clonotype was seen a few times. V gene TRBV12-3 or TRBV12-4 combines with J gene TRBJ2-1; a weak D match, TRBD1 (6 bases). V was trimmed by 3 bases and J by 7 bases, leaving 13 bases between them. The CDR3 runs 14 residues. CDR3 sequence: CASSFAWGRNEQFF. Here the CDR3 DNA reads TGTGCCAGCAGTTTTGCCTGGGGGCGAAATGAGCAGTTCTTC.

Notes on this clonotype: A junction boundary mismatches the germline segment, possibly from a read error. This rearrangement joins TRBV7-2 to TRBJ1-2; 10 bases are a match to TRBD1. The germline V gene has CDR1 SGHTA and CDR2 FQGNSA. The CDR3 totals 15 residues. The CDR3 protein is CARSSRQGARYGYTF. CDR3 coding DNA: TGTGCCCGCAGCAGCCGACAGGGGGCCAGGTATGGCTACACCTTC.